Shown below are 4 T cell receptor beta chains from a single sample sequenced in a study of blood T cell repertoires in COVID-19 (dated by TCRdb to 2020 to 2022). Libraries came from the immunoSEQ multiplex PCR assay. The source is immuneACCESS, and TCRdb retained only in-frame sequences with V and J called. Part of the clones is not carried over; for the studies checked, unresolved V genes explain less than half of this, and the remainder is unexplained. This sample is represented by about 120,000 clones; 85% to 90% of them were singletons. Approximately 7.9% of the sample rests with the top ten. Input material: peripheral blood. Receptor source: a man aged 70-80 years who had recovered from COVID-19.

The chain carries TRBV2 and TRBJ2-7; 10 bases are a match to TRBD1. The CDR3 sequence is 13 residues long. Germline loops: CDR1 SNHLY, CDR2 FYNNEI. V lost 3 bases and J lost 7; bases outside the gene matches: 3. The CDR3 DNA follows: TGTGCCAGCAGTGACGACAGGGGGCAAGAGCAGTACTTC. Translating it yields CASSDDRGQEQYF.

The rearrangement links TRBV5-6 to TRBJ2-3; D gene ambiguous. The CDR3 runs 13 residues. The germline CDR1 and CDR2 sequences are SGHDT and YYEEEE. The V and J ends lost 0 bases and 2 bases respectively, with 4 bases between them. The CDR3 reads CASSLAPTDTQYF. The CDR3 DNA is TGTGCCAGCAGCTTGGCTCCCACAGATACGCAGTATTTT. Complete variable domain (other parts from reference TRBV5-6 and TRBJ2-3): DAGVTQSPTHLIKTRGQQVTLRCSPKSGHDTVSWYQQALGQGPQFIFQYYEEEERQRGNFPDRFSGHQFPNYSSELNVNALLLGDSALYLCASSLAPTDTQYFGPGTRLTVL.

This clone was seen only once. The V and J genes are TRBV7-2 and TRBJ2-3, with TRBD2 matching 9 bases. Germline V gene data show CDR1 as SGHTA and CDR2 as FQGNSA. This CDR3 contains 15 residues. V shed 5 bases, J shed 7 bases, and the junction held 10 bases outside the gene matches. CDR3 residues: CASSQAGGPGNTQYF. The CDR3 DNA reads TGTGCCAGCAGCCAAGCGGGAGGCCCAGGGAATACGCAGTATTTT.

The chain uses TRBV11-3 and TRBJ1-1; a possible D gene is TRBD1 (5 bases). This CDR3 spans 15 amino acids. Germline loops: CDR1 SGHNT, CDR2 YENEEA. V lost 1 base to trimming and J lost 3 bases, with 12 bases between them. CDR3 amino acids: CASSLGMGRDTEAFF. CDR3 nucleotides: TGTGCCAGCAGCTTAGGGATGGGCAGGGACACTGAAGCTTTCTTT.